This T cell receptor beta chain was observed in a study of T-cell memory formation after mild COVID-19 (TCRdb year 2021). Study-wide context: Most TCR sequence clusters were specific to one of the two donors. T-cell clones expanding and contracting after mild COVID-19 in a couple of donors were tracked by longitudinal TCRalpha and TCRbeta repertoire sequencing. The cohort was made up of two young adult volunteers, one female and one male, who were previously healthy.

Between the V and J ends, shortened by 0 bases and 0 bases respectively, the junction contains 13 bases. The CDR3 contains 17 residues, cysteine and phenylalanine counted. The kept DNA is CDR3 alone, 51 bases in frame from the first base. From a lookup of the germline V gene, CDR1 and CDR2 are MGHRA and YSYEKL. A note on this clonotype: It lacks a known antigen. No base-level quality is on record; no much larger clone is a single base apart.

TCRdb names Illumina NovaSeq 6000 as the instrument used. TCRalpha and TCRbeta cDNA libraries were built by 5'RACE with constant-segment primers, adding sample barcodes and unique molecular identifiers. RNA was extracted from every sample with Trizol reagent. Amplification of the libraries took two PCR steps, and the second step added a second sample barcode plus Illumina TruSeq adapters. Libraries were sequenced on an Illumina NovaSeq with 2 x 150 bp paired-end reads. The authors' analysis ran thus. Demultiplexing of reads and collapsing into UMI-guided consensus sequences were performed with migec v1.2.7. Using mixcr v2.1.11, the UMI consensuses were aligned to TRA and TRB V and J templates and assembled into clonotypes. Expanded or contracted clonotypes were those called significant by both edgeR and NoisET, with noise models trained on biological replicates. For edgeR calls, the thresholds were a false discovery rate-adjusted p below 0.01 and a log2 fold-change of 1. As an exploratory analysis of dynamics, max-normalized trajectories of the 1000 most abundant clonotypes were examined with PCA combined with hierarchical clustering. The CD4 or CD8 phenotype of responding clones was assigned using the separately sequenced CD4+ and CD8+ repertoires. In-frame beta chains were kept once TCRdb had trimmed the public reads at Q25 with fastp and called clones with MiXCR. Each entry merges the rows of one CDR3 protein and shows their most common DNA and genes. TCRdb's processing, not the study's, gives the V and J calls here. The sample table holds some 210,000 distinct CDR3 sequences, of which around 25% were seen once. Jointly, the top ten make up 9.5% to 12% of the sample.

PBMCs were isolated by Ficoll-Paque density gradient centrifugation. The investigation overall reported the following: Some responding clones were detected in pre-infection memory, which suggested that pre-existing cross-reactive memory T cells had joined the SARS-CoV-2 response. Only a couple of mild cases were covered in the study, and larger cohorts including severe cases with pre-infection samples were considered necessary. From day 15 to 85, contracting clones showed balanced CD4/CD8 phenotypes, whereas a second wave of clones that expanded from day 15 to 37 leaned towards CD4+. SARS-CoV-2 specificity was not confirmed for the second-wave clones peaking on day 37. Contracting CD4+ clones appeared mostly in the CM and EM memory subsets, whereas CD8+ clones were enriched in EMRA.

Recombination linked TRBV4-1 to TRBJ2-3, and perhaps TRBD2 as D gene, on 5 matching bases. This sequence originates from an adult woman who had mild COVID-19 (a few samples of this study predate the infection). The sample titles of this study are shuffled in the database, so cell type and time point are left out; the donor was told from shared clones. Sequenced input: PBMCs or a T cell subset sorted from them (not recorded which). The CDR3 reads CASSQDRLAGSTDTQYF. The DNA sequence follows: TGCGCCAGCAGCCAAGATAGGCTAGCCGGCAGCACAGATACGCAGTATTTT.